This T cell receptor beta chain was observed in a study of blood T cell repertoires in COVID-19. About the research overall: Acute-phase and convalescent COVID-19 samples originated in the United States, Italy and Spain. PBMCs, B-cell-depleted T cells, or T cells were the source of the cDNA or gDNA that made up the material.

Authors' data handling: Reference gene primer amplification gave nucleated cell count estimates. The method was immunoSEQ multiplex PCR; TCRdb's version includes in-frame clones alone and lacks a portion of them. Clonal size and the V and J genes are those of that table, whereas D and trimming came from the DNA. This sample has under 55,000 clones; approximately 79% occur once, and the top ten carry 25%. V dropped 6 bases and J dropped 9; count of bases not matched to a gene: 21. The CDR3 loop spans 19 amino acids. Germline V CDR1 and CDR2: MGHRA, YSYEKL. Sequencing was done on a sample of peripheral blood. J is TRBJ2-2 and V is TRBV4-1, with 11 bases matching TRBD2. This TCR was recovered from a man between 65 and 85 years old with acute or convalescent COVID-19. The CDR3 region has the DNA TGCGCCAGCAGGGACATTGGGCTAGCGGGGGGCCAGCCTCTCCGGGAGCTGTTTTTT. Translating it yields CASRDIGLAGGQPLRELFF.